This TCR beta chain was retrieved from a study of Ad26.COV2.S vaccination and SARS-CoV-2 variants. Sequencing was performed with immunoSEQ multiplex PCR; in TCRdb, only in-frame clones are kept and a portion is missing. Of 300,000 to 400,000 clones in the sample, 92% are singletons; the top ten hold around 4%. The CDR3 extends over 14 amino acids. The V end was cut by 5 bases, the J end by 0 bases, with 11 bases between. Germline-derived CDR1 and CDR2 are MNHEY and SVGAGI. As regards this clone: Antigen: not known.

Study-level points and caveats: Vaccine recipients posted higher spike-specific TCR breadth than their placebo counterparts. Placebo recipients and vaccine recipients were similar in non-spike TCR breadth. There was reportedly substantial breadth in spike-specific CD8+ and CD4+ T cell responses after vaccination. Analyses of TCR breadth and depth may have underestimated total T cell responses.

This specimen was peripheral blood, taken after recovery from COVID-19. The sequence was obtained from a human donor who had recovered from COVID-19. V gene TRBV6-5 combines with J gene TRBJ2-7, with D maybe TRBD1 (5 bases). The CDR3 here is CASSRAGISYEQYF. In nucleotides, the CDR3 is TGTGCCAGCAGTCGGGCAGGGATCTCCTACGAGCAGTACTTC.